The 2 T cell receptor beta chains below all came from one sample that was sequenced in a study of OX40 agonist ivuxolimab in advanced cancers. Repertoires were generated with immunoSEQ multiplex PCR, while TCRdb's copy carries only in-frame clones and drops some. The sample has some 77,000 clones; approximately 92% are singletons. The sample in question was CD4+ or CD8+ T cells sorted from blood, obtained in a trial of the OX40 agonist ivuxolimab. Every receptor here comes from an adult with an advanced solid tumor such as melanoma, head and neck, liver or kidney cancer.

This chain connects TRBV7-3 to TRBJ2-7, with a tentative D call TRBD1 (5 bases). Germline CDR1 reads SGHTA; CDR2 reads FQGTGA. Trimming took 3 bases from V and 3 from J, leaving 6 bases between them. The CDR3 extends over 12 amino acids. The CDR3, as DNA: TGTGCCAGCAGCTTTGACAGCTACGAGCAGTACTTC. It specifies CASSFDSYEQYF.

On this clone itself: At the DNA level, this CDR3 is encoded by other sequences in the same sample as well. The J gene is TRBJ1-5, the V gene TRBV30, with a tentative D call TRBD1 (5 bases). V dropped 2 bases and J dropped 4 bases, with 6 bases sitting between them. There are 12 residues in the CDR3. Germline V gives CDR1 GTSNPN, CDR2 SVGIG (reference sequence). The CDR3 DNA is TGTGCCTGGAGTTGGGGGAATCAGCCCCAGCATTTT. It specifies CAWSWGNQPQHF.